This T cell receptor beta chain was captured in a study of T cell repertoires in cytomegalovirus infection. Overall study: Based on public TCR beta signatures, there were indications of CMV infection and of a matching HLA type. Broader study findings: In two of eight donors, the top clonotype was HLA-C-restricted CMV-specific. The cumulative frequency of public TCR beta families distinguished individuals who carried CMV together with the relevant HLA.

V dropped 7 bases and J dropped 4 bases, with 11 bases sitting between them. The germline gives CDR1 SQVTM, CDR2 ANQGSEA. The CDR3 is made up of 12 amino acids. TCRdb itself ran the reads through MiXCR, one entry per CDR3 protein. The table lists around 450,000 distinct CDR3 sequences, roughly 30% of them singletons. As to this clonotype: Its antigen is as yet unknown.

The TCR sequence derives from a human donor in good health (CMV status not recorded). Some clones in this sample may be carry-over from other donors' samples. This chain joins TRBV29-1 and TRBJ1-3; no reliable D call. The material sequenced was PBMCs. Here the CDR3 DNA reads TGCAGCGCCTGGGATAACGGAAACACCATATATTTT. Translating it yields CSAWDNGNTIYF.